Listed below are T cell receptor beta chains from one sample, sequenced in a study of shared clonotypes between healthy human individuals. TCRdb keeps only in-frame clones here, not all; method: immunoSEQ multiplex PCR. The sample consists of over 400,000 clones, around 85% of them appearing once. What was sequenced was PBMCs. All receptors derive from a woman between 40 and 55 years old in good health. Some clones in this sample may be carry-over from other donors' samples. The CDR3 runs from the conserved cysteine through the conserved F or W. D genes are given only for firm matches. Clone size is shown for a subset of rows, as once, few, many or a class of expanded clone.

TRBV11-2	NA	NA	TRBJ1-4	CASSLERISEKLFF	TGTGCCAGCAGCCTAGAGAGGATTAGTGAAAAACTGTTTTTT
TRBV6-1	TRBD1	few	TRBJ2-7	CASSEAEGQGGFEQYF	TGTGCCAGCAGTGAAGCTGAGGGACAGGGGGGTTTCGAGCAGTACTTC
TRBV19	NA	NA	TRBJ1-2	CASSPQGFGGYTF	TGTGCCAGTAGTCCTCAGGGGTTCGGTGGCTACACCTTC
TRBV6-1	NA	few	TRBJ2-5	CASTINRGRGETQYF	TGTGCCAGCACAATTAACAGGGGACGGGGGGAGACCCAGTACTTC
TRBV18	NA	NA	TRBJ2-7	CASSPTGYEQYF	TGTGCCAGCTCACCGACAGGCTACGAGCAGTACTTC
TRBV4-3	NA	NA	TRBJ2-7	CASSQSRQSSYEQYF	TGCGCCAGCAGCCAATCAAGACAGAGCTCCTACGAGCAGTACTTC
TRBV27	TRBD1	NA	TRBJ1-2	CASPRATGGCYSYTF	TGTGCCAGTCCGCGGGCGACAGGGGGCTGTTATAGCTACACCTTC
TRBV18	TRBD1	NA	TRBJ2-1	CASSLKPGQGYNEQFF	TGTGCCAGCTCACTCAAACCGGGACAGGGTTACAATGAGCAGTTCTTC
TRBV18	NA	NA	TRBJ1-1	CASSRRVDEAFF	TGTGCCAGCTCCCGACGGGTGGATGAAGCTTTCTTT
TRBV7-9	TRBD2	many	TRBJ2-2	CASSLGLAAGELFF	TGTGCCAGCAGCTTAGGACTAGCGGCCGGGGAGCTGTTTTTT
TRBV10-3	TRBD1	NA	TRBJ2-5	CAISEGTGQETQYF	TGTGCCATCAGTGAGGGGACAGGCCAAGAGACCCAGTACTTC
TRBV6-1	NA	NA	TRBJ1-2	CASSRQDLYGYTF	TGTGCCAGCAGCAGACAGGACCTCTATGGCTACACCTTC
TRBV28	NA	NA	TRBJ2-7	CASSLTGGPSYEQYF	TGTGCCAGCAGTTTGACCGGGGGACCTTCCTACGAGCAGTACTTC
TRBV7-7	NA	NA	TRBJ1-1	CASSQTRYTEAFF	TGTGCTAGCAGCCAAACACGATACACTGAAGCTTTCTTT
TRBV6-1	NA	NA	TRBJ2-3	CASSPGASSTDTQYF	TGTGCCAGCAGCCCCGGGGCTTCTAGCACAGATACGCAGTATTTT
TRBV9	NA	NA	TRBJ2-7	CASSSMAGGEQYF	TGTGCCAGCAGCTCAATGGCTGGGGGGGAGCAGTACTTC
TRBV30	NA	NA	TRBJ1-4	CALSGLNEKLFF	TGTGCCCTGTCGGGTCTTAATGAAAAACTGTTTTTT
TRBV4-1	NA	NA	TRBJ1-4	CASSQGPFNEKLFF	TGCGCCAGCAGCCAGGGACCGTTTAATGAAAAACTGTTTTTT
TRBV7-2	TRBD2	NA	TRBJ2-3	CASSGNSGRAQYF	TGTGCCAGCAGCGGAAATAGCGGGAGAGCGCAGTATTTT
TRBV18	NA	NA	TRBJ2-1	CASSPLVVTGNEQFF	TGTGCCAGCTCACCATTGGTAGTGACAGGCAATGAGCAGTTCTTC
TRBV4-2	NA	once	TRBJ2-7	CASSQFITSYEQYF	TGTGCCAGCAGCCAGTTCATAACCTCCTACGAGCAGTACTTC
TRBV18	TRBD1	NA	TRBJ2-5	CASSSGTGKETQYF	TGTGCCAGCTCTTCCGGGACAGGGAAAGAGACCCAGTACTTC
TRBV25-1	TRBD2	few	TRBJ2-5	CASGGGGKETQYF	TGTGCCTCCGGGGGGGGCGGGAAAGAGACCCAGTACTTC
TRBV2	NA	NA	TRBJ2-7	CASKRGYEQYF	TGTGCCAGCAAAAGGGGTTACGAGCAGTACTTC
TRBV7-8	NA	NA	TRBJ1-5	CASSLASGGNNQPQHF	TGTGCCAGCAGCTTAGCCTCAGGAGGAAACAATCAGCCCCAGCATTTT
TRBV11-1	TRBD1	NA	TRBJ1-1	CASSTRDRVNTEAFF	TGTGCCAGCAGCACCCGGGACAGGGTAAACACTGAAGCTTTCTTT
TRBV5-1	NA	NA	TRBJ1-2	CASSLAGGTNYGYTF	TGCGCCAGCAGCTTGGCCGGGGGCACAAACTATGGCTACACCTTC
TRBV9	NA	NA	TRBJ1-1	CASSVAMNTEAFF	TGTGCCAGCAGCGTAGCGATGAACACTGAAGCTTTCTTT
TRBV6-6	NA	NA	TRBJ1-1	CASSWTVAVGEAFF	TGTGCCAGCAGCTGGACAGTTGCTGTCGGTGAAGCTTTCTTT
TRBV6-1	NA	NA	TRBJ2-5	CASSGGKETQYF	TGTGCCAGCAGTGGCGGAAAAGAGACCCAGTACTTC
TRBV29-1	TRBD2	NA	TRBJ2-2	CSVEGSGRADGELFF	TGCAGCGTTGAAGGTAGCGGGAGGGCGGACGGGGAGCTGTTTTTT
TRBV28	TRBD2	NA	TRBJ2-1	CASRAGGLAGAYNEQFF	TGTGCCAGCAGGGCCGGGGGACTAGCGGGTGCCTACAATGAGCAGTTCTTC
TRBV4-1	NA	NA	TRBJ2-2	CASNKGPWNTGELFF	TGCGCCAGCAACAAGGGACCCTGGAACACCGGGGAGCTGTTTTTT
TRBV7-9	NA	NA	TRBJ1-2	CASSLPHPSDGYTF	TGTGCCAGCAGCTTACCTCATCCCAGCGATGGCTACACCTTC
TRBV4-1	TRBD2	NA	TRBJ2-2	CASGLLAGGYTGELFF	TGCGCCAGCGGGCTACTCGCGGGAGGGTATACCGGGGAGCTGTTTTTT
TRBV7-9	NA	NA	TRBJ2-3	CASSSRPDTQYF	TGTGCCAGCAGCTCCCGCCCAGATACGCAGTATTTT
TRBV19	NA	NA	TRBJ2-2	CASRWVAERKIGELFF	TGTGCCAGTAGATGGGTAGCGGAAAGGAAGATAGGGGAGCTGTTTTTT
TRBV11-3	NA	once	TRBJ2-3	CASSFGMGADTQYF	TGTGCCAGCAGCTTCGGTATGGGGGCAGATACGCAGTATTTT
TRBV14	TRBD1	NA	TRBJ1-4	CASSQTGTGNEKLFF	TGTGCCAGCAGCCAAACCGGGACAGGGAATGAAAAACTGTTTTTT
TRBV2	NA	NA	TRBJ1-2	CASSARNYGYTF	TGTGCCAGCAGTGCCCGAAACTATGGCTACACCTTC
TRBV5-1	TRBD2	NA	TRBJ2-5	CASSLEASGSPQETQYF	TGCGCCAGCAGCTTGGAGGCTAGCGGGAGCCCCCAAGAGACCCAGTACTTC
TRBV4-1	NA	once	TRBJ2-1	CASSHPGWNEQFF	TGCGCCAGCAGCCATCCTGGGTGGAATGAGCAGTTCTTC
TRBV2	NA	NA	TRBJ1-4	CASSGPTVPLNNEKLFF	TGTGCCAGCAGTGGCCCGACAGTGCCCCTTAATAATGAAAAACTGTTTTTT
TRBV6-6	TRBD2	NA	TRBJ2-1	CASSLTSDEQFF	TGTGCCAGCAGTTTGACTAGCGATGAGCAGTTCTTC
TRBV2	NA	NA	TRBJ2-3	CASSDVISVGDTQYF	TGTGCCAGCAGTGATGTAATTTCGGTGGGAGATACGCAGTATTTT
TRBV7-9	NA	NA	TRBJ2-7	CASSLVIRADEQYF	TGTGCCAGCAGCTTAGTCATTAGAGCGGACGAGCAGTACTTC
TRBV5-6	NA	once	TRBJ1-3	CASSLDDQNTIYF	TGTGCCAGCAGCTTGGACGATCAGAACACCATATATTTT
TRBV9	NA	NA	TRBJ2-3	CASSVAGGGYTDTQYF	TGTGCCAGCAGCGTAGCTGGTGGCGGATACACAGATACGCAGTATTTT
TRBV5-1	TRBD1	NA	TRBJ1-4	CASSLTGTGDNEKLFF	TGCGCCAGCAGCTTGACCGGGACAGGGGATAATGAAAAACTGTTTTTT
TRBV5-8	NA	NA	TRBJ2-6	CASSFWDGIPRSSGANVLTF	TGTGCCAGCAGCTTTTGGGACGGAATTCCACGAAGCTCTGGGGCCAACGTCCTGACTTTC
TRBV7-8	NA	NA	TRBJ1-5	CASSLERGLGNQPQHF	TGTGCCAGCAGCTTAGAGAGAGGGCTTGGCAATCAGCCCCAGCATTTT
TRBV7-2	NA	once	TRBJ2-2	CASSFTFTGELFF	TGTGCCAGCAGCTTCACATTCACCGGGGAGCTGTTTTTT
TRBV28	NA	NA	TRBJ1-5	CASSLTGRNQPQHF	TGTGCCAGCAGTTTAACAGGGCGCAATCAGCCCCAGCATTTT
TRBV4-2	TRBD1	NA	TRBJ1-1	CASSPTGRNTEAFF	TGTGCCAGCAGCCCGACAGGGAGGAACACTGAAGCTTTCTTT
TRBV5-6	TRBD2	NA	TRBJ2-3	CASSKQLAGSTDTQYF	TGTGCCAGCAGCAAGCAACTAGCGGGTAGCACAGATACGCAGTATTTT
TRBV6-5	NA	NA	TRBJ1-2	CASSYREREGYTF	TGTGCCAGCAGTTACAGGGAACGTGAAGGCTACACCTTC
TRBV28	NA	NA	TRBJ1-5	CASSSPIRLPQHF	TGTGCCAGCAGTTCACCCATCCGGTTGCCCCAGCATTTT
TRBV28	NA	NA	TRBJ2-3	CASRSRPQTDTQYF	TGTGCCAGCAGATCCCGACCCCAGACGGATACGCAGTATTTT
TRBV6-1	TRBD1	NA	TRBJ2-7	CASSSGQESYEQYF	TGTGCCAGCAGTTCTGGACAGGAGTCCTACGAGCAGTACTTC
TRBV18	TRBD1	NA	TRBJ1-1	CASSAYRGKNTEAFF	TGTGCCAGCTCAGCCTACAGGGGAAAAAACACTGAAGCTTTCTTT